This paragraph covers one TCR beta chain sequence. The antigen is undetermined. One entry per CDR3 protein, called by TCRdb with MiXCR from the RT-PCR reads. The data contain some 20,000 distinct CDR3 sequences, under 70% of them singletons. The entry originates in a study of yellow fever vaccine responses in identical twins. General observations from the study: The authors reported partly convergent, partly personalized vaccine responses in identical twins.

The germline CDR1 and CDR2 sequences are MDHEN and SYDVKM. V lost 5 bases, J lost 0 bases, and 8 bases lay in between. The CDR3 length is 15 residues. This receptor was obtained from a woman younger than 35 who received the yellow fever vaccine. The chain uses TRBV28 and TRBJ2-6; no reliable D call. The sample in question was T cells from blood (PBMCs), unsorted or a sorted subset (not recorded which), obtained before or after yellow fever vaccination (not recorded which). In DNA form, the CDR3 reads TGTGCCAGCAGTCCAGAATCCTCTGGGGCCAACGTCCTGACTTTC. Amino acid sequence: CASSPESSGANVLTF.